The T cell receptor beta chain described here comes from a study of cytomegalovirus exposure and HLA in healthy donors. Worth noting for this clone: Its target is unknown.

Researchers ran the PCR with 60 Vbeta and 13 Jbeta primers. Measured with immunoSEQ multiplex PCR; TCRdb has only the in-frame clones, and not every one. Of 200,000 or so clones listed, around 75% are singletons. Study observations and caveats: Exclusion as indistinguishable affected some V segments, including TRBV6-2 and TRBV6-3. Most CMV-associated TCR beta chains appeared HLA-restricted in a later analysis. The study labeled 180 or so TCR beta chains cytomegalovirus-associated. Follow-up analysis later connected one missense variant in DCLRE1C with trimming of TCR beta V- and J-genes.

This CDR3 comprises 15 residues. Trimming cost V 6 bases and J 4 bases; bases outside gene matches: 10. CDR1 is KGHSH and CDR2 is LQKENI in the germline V gene. This chain joins TRBV18 and TRBJ2-7; 9 positions match TRBD2. This receptor was identified in a woman between 25 and 40 years old in good health and CMV-seropositive. Material: PBMCs. In DNA, the CDR3 is TGTGCCAGCTCCCAACGGACTAGCGAGCTATACGAGCAGTACTTC. Translated: CASSQRTSELYEQYF.